Listed here is a single TCR beta chain. Its specificity is not known. Germline CDR1 and CDR2: LGHNA and YSLEER. The trim removed 0 bases at V and 8 bases at J, leaving 15 bases unmatched. The CDR3 contains 17 residues. Thymic samples were excised during corrective heart operations. The donors were infants in Finland with congenital heart defects, otherwise immunologically healthy. This record comes from a study of human thymus T cells. Study observations and caveats: Reports from related research described highly overlapping thymic repertoires among unrelated individuals. What appeared biased in thymic and blood repertoires was the usage of V and J genes.

Clones were read by immunoSEQ multiplex PCR, and TCRdb kept only the in-frame ones, dropping some. Counted here are tens of thousands of clones, 95% occurring once; the ten biggest clones make up 0.03% to 0.035%. This chain uses TRBV4-3 with TRBJ1-2, with 7 bases aligning to TRBD1. The clonotype originates from a girl less than two years old with a congenital heart defect but otherwise immunologically healthy. Sequenced sample: thymus tissue. The CDR3 loop reads CASSQETHRGPPRGYTF. The CDR3 DNA sequence: TGCGCCAGCAGCCAAGAGACCCACAGGGGTCCCCCTAGGGGCTACACCTTC.